Listed here is a single T cell receptor beta chain. Its antigen is unknown. Trimming shortened V by 3 bases and J by 6 bases, and 14 bases separated the two germline ends. The germline V gene encodes CDR1 LGHNA and CDR2 YNFKEQ. The CDR3 covers 14 residues. This specimen comes from a study of cytomegalovirus exposure and HLA in healthy donors. The study's findings and limits: Prior analysis indicated that the majority of TCR beta V segments exhibited productivity approximately 87% or approximately 30% of the time.

PCR primers comprised 60 Vbeta and 13 Jbeta primers. In the original workflow: Unique TCR beta chains totaled roughly 79 million in a later count, with around 10 million of them shared. Some clones are missing from TCRdb's copy, which holds only in-frame ones; the method was immunoSEQ multiplex PCR. The DNA was the basis for D and trimming; V, J and clone size are from that table. The data hold 200,000 or so clones, with roughly 76% observed a single time. The material sequenced was PBMCs. This receptor was identified in a woman in her 30s in good health and CMV-seropositive. The rearrangement links TRBV4-2 to TRBJ1-1; D is undetermined. The CDR3 nucleotides are TGTGCCAGCAGCCAGGCCGGTGGGCGCGCTGAAGCTTTCTTT. This codes for CASSQAGGRAEAFF.